This TCR beta chain was documented in a study of cytomegalovirus exposure and HLA in healthy donors. Whole-study context: The 120 validation repertoires, a later analysis reported, used the same platform as the approximately 670 repertoires from the first cohort.

About this clone: Its antigen is currently unknown.

The method was immunoSEQ multiplex PCR; TCRdb's version includes in-frame clones alone and lacks a portion of them. Of 50,000 or so clones in the sample, around nine tenths were seen once. General study findings and limits: A subsequent analysis found that TCR clusters from the first cohort also tended to co-occur in the approximately 110 validation repertoires, with under 95% of cluster scores above 0.

Sequencing input: PBMCs. The clonotype originates from a woman in her twenties or thirties in good health and CMV-seronegative.

CDR3 amino acids: CASSLNGATRRVNTEAFF. The CDR3 DNA follows: TGTGCCAGCAGCTTGAATGGGGCCACCCGGAGGGTGAACACTGAAGCTTTCTTT. The chain has TRBV5-6 and TRBJ1-1; TRBD1 might be the D (5 bases). V was shortened by 1 base and J by 0 bases, with 19 bases between the two germline ends. CDR3 length equals 18 residues. Germline V gene data show CDR1 as SGHDT and CDR2 as YYEEEE.